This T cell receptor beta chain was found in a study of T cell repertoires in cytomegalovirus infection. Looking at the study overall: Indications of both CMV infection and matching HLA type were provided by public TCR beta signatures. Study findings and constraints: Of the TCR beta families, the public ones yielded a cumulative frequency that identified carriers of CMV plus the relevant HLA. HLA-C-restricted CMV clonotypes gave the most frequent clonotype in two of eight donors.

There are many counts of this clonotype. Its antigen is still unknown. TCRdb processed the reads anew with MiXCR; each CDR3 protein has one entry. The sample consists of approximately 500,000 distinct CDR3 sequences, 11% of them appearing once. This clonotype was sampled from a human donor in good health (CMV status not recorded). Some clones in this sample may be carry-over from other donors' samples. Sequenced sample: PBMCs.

The chain's CDR3 is CSARLLAGGYNEQFF. The CDR3 coding sequence is TGCAGTGCTAGATTACTAGCGGGAGGTTACAATGAGCAGTTCTTC. V usage is TRBV20-1 and J usage is TRBJ2-1; 12 bases map to TRBD2. J was trimmed by 4 bases and V by 2 bases; bases with no gene match: 3. Germline CDR1 DFQATT, CDR2 SNEGSKA (reference sequence). The CDR3 is made up of 15 amino acids.